This T cell receptor beta chain was identified in a study of OX40 agonist ivuxolimab in advanced cancers. Study-wide context: An agonistic human IgG2 monoclonal antibody against OX40 (CD134) was given. Patients were roughly 87% male with ages roughly 20 to 80, mean around 58.

Sequencing was performed with immunoSEQ multiplex PCR; in TCRdb, only in-frame clones are kept and a portion is missing. The table includes tens of thousands of clones, about 82% detected once. Trimming took 0 bases from V and 7 from J, leaving 12 bases between them. Per germline, CDR1 MDHEN and CDR2 SYDVKM. The CDR3 extends over 15 amino acids. This TCR was recovered from an adult with an advanced solid tumor such as melanoma, head and neck, liver or kidney cancer. The source material was CD4+ or CD8+ T cells sorted from blood, sampled in a trial of the OX40 agonist ivuxolimab. The chain is built from TRBV28 and TRBJ1-4; D call uncertain. The CDR3 loop is CASSLWGSRAEKLFF. The DNA of the CDR3 is TGTGCCAGCAGTTTATGGGGTTCGAGGGCTGAAAAACTGTTTTTT. The full variable domain, completed using reference TRBV28 and TRBJ1-4, is DVKVTQSSRYLVKRTGEKVFLECVQDMDHENMFWYRQDPGLGLRLIYFSYDVKMKEKGDIPEGYSVSREKKERFSLILESASTNQTSMYLCASSLWGSRAEKLFFGSGTQLSVL.